Below, one T cell receptor beta chain is given with its context. Its antigen is currently unknown. The germline gene is not matched at one end of the junction; a read error may be the cause. This sample is part of a study of T cells after posttransplantation cyclophosphamide. Study findings and constraints: Blood and skin or GI T cell repertoires showed limited TRB overlap. Later post-transplant blood repertoires were often dominated by donor CD8+ memory clones. TRB clonality was highly associated with recipient CMV seropositivity and reactivation.

Sequencing was performed with immunoSEQ multiplex PCR; in TCRdb, only in-frame clones are kept and a portion is missing. The data contain around 16,000 clones, approximately 88% of them singletons. Germline CDR1 is SGDLS and CDR2 is YYNGEE. This CDR3 has 13 amino acids. Controls had myeloablative marrow grafts with methotrexate and calcineurin inhibitor, sampled at 1 year. This clonotype originated in a male patient in his late teens or twenties who received an allogeneic stem cell transplant from a related donor, was CMV-positive, and had no GVHD. Some of the T cells may derive from the graft donor. The rearrangement joins TRBV9 to TRBJ2-7; either TRBD1 or TRBD2 may supply D (5 bases each). Sequencing was performed on PBMCs, taken less than 400 days after allogeneic stem cell transplant with calcineurin inhibitor and methotrexate. CDR3 nucleotides: TGTACCAGCAGCGGTGAGGTTAGGGGCGAGCAGTACTTC. Translating it yields CTSSGEVRGEQYF.